One sample yielded the 20 T cell receptor beta chains listed below, sequenced in a study of Graves' ophthalmopathy and Graves' hyperthyroidism. The sequenced template was RNA, covering the TCR beta CDR3 region. HTBI-primed first-round RT-PCR preceded second-round multiplex PCR. From the multiplex PCR reads, TCRdb called clonotypes with MiXCR, one entry per CDR3 protein. The sample shows 300,000 to 350,000 distinct CDR3 sequences, 15% to 20% of them seen only once. Sequencing was performed on peripheral blood. All receptors derive from an adult man with Graves' ophthalmopathy.

This rearrangement joins TRBV11-2 to TRBJ2-7; the match to TRBD1 covers 7 bases. Germline CDR1 and CDR2: SGHAT and FQNNGV. The CDR3 spans 14 residues. J lost 5 bases, V lost 2 bases, and 6 bases had no gene match. The DNA of the CDR3 is TGTGCCAGCAGCTTATATAGGACAGGTCACGAGCAGTACTTC. Amino acids: CASSLYRTGHEQYF.

The rearrangement links TRBV28 to TRBJ2-7; 8 positions agree with TRBD1. Germline V gene data show CDR1 as MDHEN and CDR2 as SYDVKM. The length of the CDR3 is 14 residues. V was clipped by 5 bases and J by 3 bases; unmatched bases: 6. Written as DNA, the CDR3 is TGTGCCAGCAGTAACGCGGACAGGGTCTACGAGCAGTACTTC. Translating it yields CASSNADRVYEQYF.

V is TRBV27 and J is TRBJ2-7; perhaps TRBD1 as D (5 bases). Per germline, CDR1 MNHEY and CDR2 SMNVEV (reference sequence). Trimming removed 5 bases at V and 9 bases at J, with 23 bases between. CDR3 size: 15 residues. The CDR3 sequence: CASSPLTEYYDVQYF. DNA for the CDR3: TGTGCCAGCAGTCCCCTGACAGAATACTACGATGTGCAGTACTTC.

V and J are TRBV6-2 or TRBV6-3 and TRBJ2-2; D call uncertain. Trimming took off 7 bases at V and 0 bases at J, with 21 bases between the two ends. CDR3 length equals 18 residues. Germline V gene sequence: CDR1 MNHEY, CDR2 SVGEGT. In DNA, the CDR3 is TGTGCCAGCACCCCCGATTGGGTCCGGTGGGCGAACACCGGGGAGCTGTTTTTT. As protein: CASTPDWVRWANTGELFF.

The chain employs TRBV12-3 or TRBV12-4 and TRBJ1-1; D gene unclear. The CDR3 is 13 amino acids. V was shortened by 2 bases and J by 5 bases, with 9 bases between the two germline ends. CDR3 DNA: TGTGCCAGCAGTTTAACATGGCCAACTGAAGCTTTCTTT. This sequence encodes CASSLTWPTEAFF.

In this sample, this clonotype turned up many times. The V and J genes are TRBV7-3 and TRBJ1-6; D not certain. This CDR3 region has 15 residues. CDR1 is SGHTA, CDR2 FQGTGA, per germline. V lost 0 bases to trimming and J lost 10 bases, with 13 bases between them. CDR3 sequence (DNA): TGTGCCAGCAGCTTAACGAACGGCCGGTACTCACCCCTCCACTTT. Translated, it gives CASSLTNGRYSPLHF.

This clonotype was observed many times. The V call is TRBV11-2, the J call TRBJ1-2, with 8 bases identical to TRBD1. The germline V gene has CDR1 SGHAT and CDR2 FQNNGV. The V gene end was trimmed by 5 bases and the J gene end by 4 bases; junction bases not matched to a gene: 6. This CDR3 contains 14 residues. The CDR3 DNA is TGTGCCAGCAGCCACGCACAGGGGGTCTATGGCTACACCTTC. It codes for CASSHAQGVYGYTF.

This clonotype occurred many times. V gene TRBV12-3 or TRBV12-4 combines with J gene TRBJ1-2; D not certain. Trimming cost V 3 bases and J 10 bases, with 12 bases left between them. This CDR3 has 12 amino acids. CDR3 region: CASSFIRGDYTF. CDR3 coding DNA: TGTGCCAGCAGTTTCATTCGGGGTGACTACACCTTC.

A note on this clonotype: A much larger clone differs by one base, so this may be a read error. Likely a read error: the CDR3 ends without its conserved phenylalanine or tryptophan. The CDR3 nucleotides are TGTGCCAGCAGTTTATACGGGACGGGGCCAAACACCATATATCTT. This codes for CASSLYGTGPNTIYL. The chain links TRBV28 to TRBJ1-3; a possible D gene is TRBD1 (5 bases). CDR1 MDHEN and CDR2 SYDVKM come from the germline V gene. The CDR3 length is 15 residues. V was cut by 1 base and J by 6 bases, with 13 bases left in between.

The rearrangement uses TRBV18 and TRBJ2-7; 10 bases map to TRBD1. CDR1 is KGHSH, CDR2 LQKENI, per germline. The CDR3 consists of 15 residues. Trimming cost V 3 bases and J 0 bases; bases outside gene matches: 2. DNA of the CDR3: TGTGCCAGCTCACCCGGGACAGGGGACTCCTACGAGCAGTACTTC. It is translated as CASSPGTGDSYEQYF.

This clonotype was counted ten times or more. The chain is built from TRBV6-4 and TRBJ1-1; no definite D call. Per germline, CDR1 MRHNA and CDR2 SNTAGT. CDR3 size: 20 residues. The ends were cut back, 6 bases at V and 1 base at J, with 30 bases in the middle. The CDR3: CASRSVELLGLPSENTEAFF. The CDR3 DNA sequence: TGTGCCAGCAGGTCCGTTGAGCTTCTAGGGTTACCATCAGAGAACACTGAAGCTTTCTTT.

There are a few counts of this clonotype. This chain uses TRBV6-2 or TRBV6-3 with TRBJ1-3; perhaps TRBD1 as D (5 bases). Germline V gene sequence: CDR1 MNHEY, CDR2 SVGEGT. CDR3 length: 12 residues. V lost 6 bases, J lost 8 bases, and 11 bases lay in between. The CDR3 loop reads CASRRGRDTIYF. CDR3 DNA: TGTGCCAGCAGACGGGGGAGAGACACCATATATTTT.

V is TRBV19 and J is TRBJ1-2, with TRBD1 matching 8 bases. CDR3 size: 15 residues. CDR1 is LNHDA, CDR2 SQIVND, per germline (reference sequence). The J segment lost 6 bases and the V segment lost 8 bases, leaving 14 bases of the junction unmatched. The chain's CDR3 is CASYRADRGGHGYTF. The CDR3 nucleotides read TGTGCCAGTTACCGAGCAGACAGGGGCGGACATGGCTACACCTTC.

This clonotype appeared many times. The chain combines TRBV6-1 with TRBJ1-2; 9 bases align to TRBD1. The CDR3 spans 15 residues. Germline V gene sequence: CDR1 MNHNS, CDR2 SASEGT. V shed 8 bases and J 0 bases; nucleotides not matched to a gene: 7. In DNA, the CDR3 is TGTGCCAGCGTCGGACAGGGGATTACTAACTATGGCTACACCTTC. Its translation: CASVGQGITNYGYTF.

At least ten counts were recorded for this clonotype. V gene TRBV24-1 combines with J gene TRBJ2-6; D may be TRBD1 (6 bases). CDR1 and CDR2 from the germline V gene are KGHDR and SFDVKD. There are 17 residues in the CDR3. Trimming stripped 4 bases from V and 0 bases from J, with 12 bases between. For the CDR3, the DNA is TGTGCCACCAGTGACAGGGGTTCTCACTCTGGGGCCAACGTCCTGACTTTC. Translation gives CATSDRGSHSGANVLTF.

This clonotype was observed at least ten times. This chain uses TRBV18 with TRBJ2-7; 11 nucleotides align to TRBD2. The ends lost 3 bases at V and 4 bases at J; junction bases unmatched: 5. This CDR3 contains 15 residues. Germline assignment: CDR1 KGHSH and CDR2 LQKENI. The CDR3 is CASSPTTSGGYEQYF. The CDR3 DNA reads as TGTGCCAGCTCACCCACCACTAGCGGGGGTTACGAGCAGTACTTC.

In this sample, this clonotype turned up many times. The chain employs TRBV10-3 and TRBJ2-7; D possibly corresponds to TRBD1 (5 bases). This CDR3 contains 13 residues. V lost 5 bases, J lost 6 bases, and 14 bases lay in between. The germline V gene has CDR1 ENHRY and CDR2 SYGVKD. The CDR3 DNA follows: TGTGCCATCAGTTCAGGGAAATCGGGCGAGCAGTACTTC. Translation: CAISSGKSGEQYF.

This clonotype has a count of ten or more. The genes are TRBV5-1 and TRBJ1-1; tentatively, D is TRBD1 (5 bases). The CDR3 loop spans 13 amino acids. Trimming pared 5 bases from V and 4 bases from J, leaving 12 bases between. Germline CDR1 and CDR2: SGHRS and YFSETQ. For the CDR3, the DNA is TGCGCCAGCAGTCAGCAGGGCTTCACTGAAGCTTTCTTT. Its protein product is CASSQQGFTEAFF.

About this clonotype itself: A single base separates this from a much larger clone, so it may be a read error. The CDR3 reads CASSYRGEGAPYCYTF. DNA of the CDR3: TGTGCCAGCAGTTATAGGGGGGAGGGGGCCCCCTATTGCTACACCTTC. The chain couples TRBV27 to TRBJ1-2; 7 nucleotides agree with TRBD1. The CDR3 has 16 residues. From germline, CDR1 is MNHEY and CDR2 SMNVEV (reference sequence).

This clonotype was found many times. The genes are TRBV6-6 and TRBJ1-1; 7 bases align to TRBD1. Losses at the gene ends were 6 bases for V and 0 bases for J; bases not matched to a gene: 19. This CDR3 spans 19 amino acids. Per the germline V gene, CDR1 is MNHNY and CDR2 is SVGAGI (reference sequence). CDR3 sequence reads: CASSKQTGVMFLVNTEAFF. In DNA form, the CDR3 reads TGTGCCAGCAGCAAGCAAACAGGGGTAATGTTCCTCGTGAACACTGAAGCTTTCTTT.